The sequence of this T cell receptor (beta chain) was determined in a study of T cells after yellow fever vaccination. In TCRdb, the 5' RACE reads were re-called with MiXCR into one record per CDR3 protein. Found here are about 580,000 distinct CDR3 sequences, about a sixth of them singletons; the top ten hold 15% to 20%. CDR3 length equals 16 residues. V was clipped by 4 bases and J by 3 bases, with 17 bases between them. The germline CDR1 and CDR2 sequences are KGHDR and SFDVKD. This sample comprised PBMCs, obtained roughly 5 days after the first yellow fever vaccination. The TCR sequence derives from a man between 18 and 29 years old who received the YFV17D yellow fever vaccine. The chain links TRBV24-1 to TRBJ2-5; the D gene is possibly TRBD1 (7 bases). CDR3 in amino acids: CATSEDPDREEETQYF. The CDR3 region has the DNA TGTGCCACCAGTGAGGACCCCGACAGGGAGGAAGAGACCCAGTACTTC.